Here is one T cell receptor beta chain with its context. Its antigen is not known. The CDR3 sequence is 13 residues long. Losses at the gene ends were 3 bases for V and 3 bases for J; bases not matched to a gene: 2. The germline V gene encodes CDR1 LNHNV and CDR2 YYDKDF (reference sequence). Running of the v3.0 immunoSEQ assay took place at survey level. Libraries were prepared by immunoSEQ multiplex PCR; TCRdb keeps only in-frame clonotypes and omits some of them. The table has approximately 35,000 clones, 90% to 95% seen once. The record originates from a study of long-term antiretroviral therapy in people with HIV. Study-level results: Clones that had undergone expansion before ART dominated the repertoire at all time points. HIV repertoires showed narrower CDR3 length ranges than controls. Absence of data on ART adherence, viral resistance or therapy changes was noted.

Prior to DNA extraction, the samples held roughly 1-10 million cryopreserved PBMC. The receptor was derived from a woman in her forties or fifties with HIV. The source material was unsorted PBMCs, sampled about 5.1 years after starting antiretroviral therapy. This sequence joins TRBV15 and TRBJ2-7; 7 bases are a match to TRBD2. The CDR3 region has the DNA TGTGCCACCAGCAGTGGGAGGGGCTACGAGCAGTACTTC. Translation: CATSSGRGYEQYF.